Listed below are T cell receptor beta chains from one sample, sequenced in a study of blood T cell repertoires in COVID-19. Only in-frame clones appear in the TCRdb table, and some are missing; sequencing was by immunoSEQ multiplex PCR. The sample gives fewer than 350,000 clones, about 91% of which show up once; approximately 3% is in the top ten. The sample consisted of PBMCs or T cells enriched from blood (not recorded which). These TCRs come from a man aged 40-50 years who had been exposed to COVID-19. CDR3s include the opening cysteine and the closing phenylalanine or tryptophan. The order of the fields is CDR3 length, D gene, J gene, V gene, CDR3 DNA, CDR3 protein. The D gene is left open where the match is weak.

16 | TRBD2 | TRBJ2-7 | TRBV28 | TGTGCCAGCAGTTCCCTGACTAGCGGATCCCTCTACGAGCAGTACTTC | CASSSLTSGSLYEQYF
12 | - | TRBJ2-7 | TRBV12-3/TRBV12-4 | TGTGCCAGCAGCCCAGGGTCTTACGAGCAGTACTTC | CASSPGSYEQYF
14 | - | TRBJ2-2 | TRBV5-1 | TGCGCCAGCAGCACACAGGGAAACACCGGGGAGCTGTTTTTT | CASSTQGNTGELFF
15 | TRBD1 | TRBJ2-2 | TRBV28 | TGTGCCAGCAGTTCCGGAGGACAGGGGCGTCGGGAGCTGTTTTTT | CASSSGGQGRRELFF
17 | - | TRBJ2-7 | TRBV7-6 | TGTGCCAGCAGCTTAGGACTTTCTGGCGGGTTCTCCTACGAGCAGTACTTC | CASSLGLSGGFSYEQYF
18 | - | TRBJ1-2 | TRBV4-1 | TGCGCCAGCAGCCAAGATCGTCAGCAGGCCCCGACTAACTATGGCTACACCTTC | CASSQDRQQAPTNYGYTF
15 | TRBD1 | TRBJ2-3 | TRBV27 | TGTGCCAGCGCTTCGGGACAGTATTTCACAGATACGCAGTATTTT | CASASGQYFTDTQYF
16 | TRBD1 | TRBJ1-2 | TRBV5-6 | TGTGCCAGCAGCTTCGAGGGACAGGGGACTTTCTATGGCTACACCTTC | CASSFEGQGTFYGYTF
19 | TRBD2 | TRBJ2-2 | TRBV7-3 | TGTGCCAGCAGCCCCAAGGCGGGACTAGCGGGAGGGCCTAGCGGGGAGCTGTTTTTT | CASSPKAGLAGGPSGELFF
16 | TRBD1 | TRBJ1-3 | TRBV9 | TGTGCCAGCAGCGCCACCCTGACAGGGTCTGGAAACACCATATATTTT | CASSATLTGSGNTIYF
15 | - | TRBJ2-7 | TRBV23-1 | TGCGCCAGCAGACTGACGGACTGCCACTCCTACGAGCAGTACTTC | CASRLTDCHSYEQYF